These 20 T cell receptor beta chains were all obtained from the same sample, sequenced in a study of cytomegalovirus exposure and HLA in healthy donors. PCR was performed using 60 Vbeta and 13 Jbeta primers. Generated by immunoSEQ multiplex PCR, the TCRdb table keeps only in-frame clones and is missing some. The sample lists roughly 130,000 clones, around 75% seen once, with 2.1% in the top ten. Sequencing was done on a sample of PBMCs. The receptors originated from a young man in good health and CMV-seronegative.

This clone was seen once. The rearrangement uses TRBV14 and TRBJ2-5; D is possibly TRBD1 (5 bases). The germline CDR1 and CDR2 sequences are SGHDN and FVKESK. Trimming shortened V by 1 base and J by 7 bases, and 10 bases separated the two germline ends. The CDR3 has 13 residues. CDR3 amino acids: CASSQVLQGTQYF. The CDR3 bases are TGTGCCAGCAGCCAAGTGCTGCAGGGGACCCAGTACTTC. Filled out from reference TRBV14 and TRBJ2-5, the complete variable domain reads EAGVTQFPSHSVIEKGQTVTLRCDPISGHDNLYWYRRVMGKEIKFLLHFVKESKQDESGMPNNRFLAERTGGTYSTLKVQPAELEDSGVYFCASSQVLQGTQYFGPGTRLLVL.

The chain carries TRBV5-4 and TRBJ2-3; D call uncertain. Germline lookup yields CDR1 SGHNT and CDR2 YYREEE (reference sequence). CDR3 size: 14 residues. V was pared by 2 bases and J by 5 bases, with 12 bases between. The CDR3 here is CASSFRPDIDTQYF. For the CDR3, the DNA is TGTGCCAGCAGCTTTCGACCCGACATAGATACGCAGTATTTT.

The table lists this clone with a count of one. This sequence joins TRBV9 and TRBJ2-2, with 8 bases matching TRBD1. Trimming cost V 2 bases and J 4 bases; bases outside gene matches: 4. CDR1 SGDLS and CDR2 YYNGEE come from the germline V gene. The length of the CDR3 is 15 residues. CDR3 sequence: CASSVRTGSTGELFF. The CDR3 bases are TGTGCCAGCAGCGTCCGGACAGGGAGCACCGGGGAGCTGTTTTTT. The variable domain in full, with the rest retrieved from reference TRBV9 and TRBJ2-2, is DSGVTQTPKHLITATGQRVTLRCSPRSGDLSVYWYQQSLDQGLQFLIQYYNGEERAKGNILERFSAQQFPDLHSELNLSSLELGDSALYFCASSVRTGSTGELFFGEGSRLTVL.

This clone was observed a handful of times. The chain recombines TRBV5-1 with TRBJ2-3, with 9 nucleotides matching TRBD2. The CDR3 loop spans 14 amino acids. The germline V gene has CDR1 SGHRS and CDR2 YFSETQ. Unmatched junction bases numbered 7, after V lost 9 bases and J lost 2 bases. The CDR3 DNA reads TGCGCCATTGGAAGACTAGCGGACACAGATACGCAGTATTTT. This codes for CAIGRLADTDTQYF.

The rearrangement joins TRBV10-3 to TRBJ2-7; weak D call: TRBD1 (8 bases). The CDR3 contains 14 residues. CDR1 ENHRY and CDR2 SYGVKD come from the germline V gene. Trimming took off 10 bases at V and 9 bases at J, with 25 bases between the two ends. This CDR3 reads CATTGGDKTGGQYF. For the CDR3, the DNA is TGTGCCACAACAGGGGGGGACAAGACCGGGGGGCAGTACTTC.

V and J are TRBV14 and TRBJ2-7; D remains ambiguous. The V end was cut by 1 base, the J end by 6 bases, with 10 bases between. This CDR3 spans 13 amino acids. CDR1 and CDR2 (germline): SGHDN, FVKESK. In DNA form, the CDR3 reads TGTGCCAGCAGCCAAGTTTACTACATCGAGCAGTACTTC. This codes for CASSQVYYIEQYF.

The chain combines TRBV7-9 with TRBJ1-5; the D is unclear. Germline V gene data show CDR1 as SEHNR and CDR2 as FQNEAQ (reference sequence). The CDR3 is 15 residues long. V was clipped by 3 bases and J by 0 bases, with 9 bases between them. The CDR3 DNA follows: TGTGCCAGCAGCTTTGGCAGGTATAGCAATCAGCCCCAGCATTTT. Translation: CASSFGRYSNQPQHF. The full variable domain, with the rest looked up from reference TRBV7-9 and TRBJ1-5, is DTGVSQNPRHKITKRGQNVTFRCDPISEHNRLYWYRQTLGQGPEFLTYFQNEAQLEKSRLLSDRFSAERPKGSFSTLEIQRTEQGDSAMYLCASSFGRYSNQPQHFGDGTRLSIL.

This sequence joins TRBV28 and TRBJ2-7; 7 bases fit TRBD1. This CDR3 region has 14 residues. With 6 bases clipped from V and 5 bases from J, the junction kept 10 bases outside the gene matches. Germline V CDR1 and CDR2: MDHEN, SYDVKM. The CDR3 protein is CASRETGAPNEQYF. Here the CDR3 DNA reads TGTGCCAGCAGAGAAACAGGGGCGCCTAACGAGCAGTACTTC.

The chain carries TRBV19 and TRBJ1-5, with 8 bases aligning to TRBD1. The length of the CDR3 is 14 residues. Unmatched junction bases numbered 9, after V lost 8 bases and J lost 6 bases. Germline V gene lookup returns CDR1 LNHDA and CDR2 SQIVND (reference sequence). CDR3 nucleotides: TGTGCCAGTGGTCCCGAGACAGGGGTTCAGCCCCAGCATTTT. Translation: CASGPETGVQPQHF.

CDR3 bases: TGCGCCAGCAGCCAAGATCGGCTAGCGGGGCGCACAGATACGCAGTATTTT. Translation: CASSQDRLAGRTDTQYF. The rearrangement uses TRBV4-3 and TRBJ2-3; 9 nucleotides line up with TRBD2. Germline V gene sequence: CDR1 LGHNA, CDR2 YSLEER. V was clipped by 0 bases and J by 1 base; unmatched bases: 5. The CDR3 covers 17 residues.

V usage is TRBV18 and J usage is TRBJ2-1, with D possibly TRBD1 on 7 matching bases. This CDR3 is 16 amino acids long. Germline assignment: CDR1 KGHSH and CDR2 LQKENI. Deletions cut 4 bases from V and 2 bases from J, with 15 bases between. The CDR3 here is CASSRAGTATYNEQFF. CDR3 DNA: TGTGCCAGCTCACGGGCGGGGACAGCCACCTACAATGAGCAGTTCTTC.

The chain combines TRBV6-5 with TRBJ2-7, with a weak D call TRBD1 (7 bases). Germline CDR1 and CDR2: MNHEY and SVGAGI. The CDR3 totals 15 residues. V was shortened by 5 bases and J by 1 base, with 15 bases between the two germline ends. CDR3 in amino acids: CASSSWTGGSYEQYF. For the CDR3, the DNA is TGTGCCAGCAGTAGTTGGACAGGAGGGTCCTACGAGCAGTACTTC.

The chain uses TRBV7-2 and TRBJ1-2; D perhaps matches TRBD1 (5 bases). V dropped 4 bases and J dropped 5 bases, with 11 bases sitting between them. The length of the CDR3 is 13 residues. Germline V gene sequence: CDR1 SGHTA, CDR2 FQGNSA. Here the CDR3 DNA reads TGTGCCAGCAGCTATCTCGACAGTTATGGCTACACCTTC. Translated: CASSYLDSYGYTF.

V is TRBV5-4 and J is TRBJ2-2; weak D call: TRBD2 (7 bases). V was pared by 0 bases and J by 1 base, with 10 bases between. The CDR3 contains 16 residues. CDR1 and CDR2 from the germline V gene are SGHNT and YYREEE (reference sequence). The CDR3 region is CASSLVGGQNTGELFF. In DNA, the CDR3 is TGTGCCAGCAGCTTGGTGGGGGGGCAGAACACCGGGGAGCTGTTTTTT.

A single count supports this clone. This chain joins TRBV4-2 and TRBJ1-5; tentative D call: TRBD1 (6 bases). CDR1 is LGHNA, CDR2 YNFKEQ, per germline. The germline V and J ends were trimmed by 0 bases and 5 bases, with 8 bases remaining between them. The CDR3 totals 14 residues. The DNA of the CDR3 is TGTGCCAGCAGCCAAGATAAGGGGGATCAGCCCCAGCATTTT. This encodes CASSQDKGDQPQHF.

The V call is TRBV5-1, the J call TRBJ2-5; D may be TRBD1 (7 bases). Deletions cut 3 bases from V and 3 bases from J, with 12 bases between. Germline V gene data show CDR1 as SGHRS and CDR2 as YFSETQ. The CDR3 totals 14 residues. DNA for the CDR3: TGCGCCAGCAGCTCCCAGGGGGGAGAAGAGACCCAGTACTTC. This gives the protein CASSSQGGEETQYF.

This sequence joins TRBV6-6 and TRBJ2-7, with D perhaps matching TRBD2 (6 bases). The CDR3 has 14 amino acids. Trimming removed 5 bases at V and 2 bases at J, with 13 bases between. Germline lookup yields CDR1 MNHNY and CDR2 SVGAGI (reference sequence). CDR3 amino acids: CASSGRDGTYEQYF. CDR3 nucleotides: TGTGCCAGCAGTGGGCGGGACGGAACCTACGAGCAGTACTTC.

The CDR3 protein is CASSVQGPGEQYF. The CDR3 DNA follows: TGCGCCAGCAGCGTGCAGGGCCCCGGGGAGCAGTACTTC. The chain joins TRBV5-1 to TRBJ2-7; D perhaps matches TRBD1 (5 bases). The CDR3 is made up of 13 amino acids. V lost 4 bases and J 7 bases, leaving 15 bases between the germline ends. Germline lookup yields CDR1 SGHRS and CDR2 YFSETQ.

The chain recombines TRBV28 with TRBJ1-1, with 8 bases identical to TRBD1. Germline V CDR1 and CDR2: MDHEN, SYDVKM. The junction had 4 bases not matched to a gene; V was cut back by 6 bases and J by 1 base. CDR3 length: 14 residues. This CDR3 is CASRRGTGNTEAFF. CDR3 coding DNA: TGTGCCAGCAGAAGGGGGACAGGGAACACTGAAGCTTTCTTT. Full variable domain (outside the CDR3, taken from reference TRBV28 and TRBJ1-1): DVKVTQSSRYLVKRTGEKVFLECVQDMDHENMFWYRQDPGLGLRLIYFSYDVKMKEKGDIPEGYSVSREKKERFSLILESASTNQTSMYLCASRRGTGNTEAFFGQGTRLTVV.

The chain links TRBV21-1 to TRBJ2-7; the D segment call TRBD2 is taken from the table without a DNA check. TRBV21-1 is recorded as a pseudogene. This CDR3 is built from 17 residues. CDR3 sequence (DNA): TGTGCCAGCAGCAAAGAGGGAGGCGGGGGCCTCCGCTACGAGCAGTACTTC. Translated: CASSKEGGGGLRYEQYF.